This TCR beta chain is from a study of regulatory T cells in long-lasting Graves disease (dated by TCRdb to 2020 to 2022). For the wider study: Persistent Graves' disease was defined as antithyroid drug treatment for over 5 years with persistently positive TSH receptor autoantibodies. Patients with persistent Graves' disease were compared with patients with newly diagnosed Graves' disease using TCR sequencing and RNA sequencing of peripheral blood. The study was conducted in China and was registered as a clinical trial. A total of about 33 samples underwent TCR sequencing, from roughly 13 patients with persistent Graves' disease and around 20 patients with newly diagnosed Graves' disease. Persistent Graves' disease patients in the clinical cohort had taken antithyroid drugs for approximately 10 years on average.

The time point label, read with the paper, signifies: persistent/refractory GD, antithyroid drugs over 5 years with positive TRAb. For both TCR sequencing and RNA sequencing, RNA was extracted from PBMCs in TRIzol. Graves' disease was diagnosed according to American Thyroid Association guidelines. The patients came from an endocrinology department in Xi'an, China. From each patient, approximately 10 milliliters of peripheral blood was collected into an EDTA anticoagulant tube. Ficoll Paque Plus density gradient separation was used to isolate PBMCs, and no further T cell sorting was done. RNA quality was checked with an Agilent 2100 Bioanalyzer and agarose gel, and concentration with a NanoDrop 2000. The investigation overall reported the following: The authors noted that the small sample size was a limitation that may lower accuracy. Sequencing and analysis were restricted to the TCR beta chain. The study examined only peripheral blood because the primary lesion, thyroid tissue, could not be accessed. Preferential use of TRBV28, TRBJ1-2 and TRBJ2-5 was observed in persistent disease, whereas TRBV20-1 and TRBJ2-1 were favored in newly diagnosed disease. More public clonotypes were shared among persistent patients (under 3,000) than among newly diagnosed patients (more than 900). Compared with newly diagnosed patients, persistent Graves' disease patients had lower TCR Shannon entropy and fewer highly expanded clones, which suggests clonal expansion.

Library creation used multiplex PCR. Sequencing used an Illumina HiSeq 4000. iRepertoire HTBI primers and Arm-PCR amplification of CDR3 regions were used to construct TCR beta libraries. Before sequencing, the PCR products underwent gel purification. For the original study's pipeline: A total of 62 TRBV and about 13 TRBJ segments were identified across samples and were used for gene usage analysis of CDR3 amino acid clonotypes. Filtered high-quality paired reads were merged into contigs using COPE and FqMerger. BLAST was used to align contigs to the IMGT TRBV, TRBD and TRBJ reference genes, and CDR3 was defined following IMGT. Any clonotype with a frequency above 0.1% was classified as a highly expanded clone. Repertoire diversity was measured by Shannon entropy, and V-J evenness by the Gini coefficient. A clonotype was considered public if more than one individual shared it. TCRdb applied fastp at Q25 and MiXCR to the public reads, then kept only in-frame beta chains. Identical CDR3 protein sequences are pooled into one entry, listed with their most common genes and DNA. None of the V and J calls come from the authors' own analysis; TCRdb made them. In this sample the table shows approximately 400,000 distinct CDR3 sequences, 23% of which occur a single time. Around 30% of the sample rests with the top ten.

This clonotype was seen more than once but under ten times. Its binding antigen is unknown. The record has no base qualities; no much larger clone is one base away. V and J lose 3 bases and 1 base, and a span of 6 bases separates them. Measured from the cysteine to the phenylalanine, the CDR3 is 12 residues long. The read is trimmed to its CDR3 DNA, 36 bases read in frame from base 1. CDR1 and CDR2, per the germline V gene (reference sequence), are DFQATT and SNEGSKA. This chain joins TRBV20-1 to TRBJ1-1, with the D gene not clear enough to name. Sample: peripheral blood mononuclear cells (PBMCs), taken when the disease was refractory, from a patient treated with antithyroid drugs. The TCR sequence derives from a woman aged 40 to 49 with Graves disease. Donor details come from another sample of the same person, matched by shared clones. The nucleotide sequence is TGCAGTGCTAGTACGGGGAACACTGAAGCTTTCTTT. It codes for CSASTGNTEAFF.